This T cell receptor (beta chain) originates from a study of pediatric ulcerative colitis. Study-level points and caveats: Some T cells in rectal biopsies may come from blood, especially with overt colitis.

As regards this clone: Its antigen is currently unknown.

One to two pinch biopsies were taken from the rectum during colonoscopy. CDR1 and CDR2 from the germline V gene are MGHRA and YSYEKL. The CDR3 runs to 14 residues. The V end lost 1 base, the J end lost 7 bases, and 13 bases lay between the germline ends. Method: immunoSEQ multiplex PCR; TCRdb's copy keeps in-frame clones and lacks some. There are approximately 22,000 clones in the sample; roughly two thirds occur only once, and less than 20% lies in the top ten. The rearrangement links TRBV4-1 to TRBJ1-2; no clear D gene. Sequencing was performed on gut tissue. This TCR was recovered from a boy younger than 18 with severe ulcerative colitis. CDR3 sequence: CASSQGVFLSGYTF. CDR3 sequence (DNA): TGCGCCAGCAGCCAAGGGGTTTTTTTGAGTGGCTACACCTTC.